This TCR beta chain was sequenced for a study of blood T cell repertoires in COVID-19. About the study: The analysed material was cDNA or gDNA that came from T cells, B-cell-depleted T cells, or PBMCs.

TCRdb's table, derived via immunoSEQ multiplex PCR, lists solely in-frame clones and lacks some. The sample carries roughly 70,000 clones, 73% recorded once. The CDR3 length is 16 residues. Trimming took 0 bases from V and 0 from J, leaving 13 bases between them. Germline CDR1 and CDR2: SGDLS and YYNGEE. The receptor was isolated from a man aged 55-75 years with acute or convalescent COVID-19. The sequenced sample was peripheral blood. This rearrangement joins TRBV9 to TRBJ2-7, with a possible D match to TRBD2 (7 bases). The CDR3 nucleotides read TGTGCCAGCAGCGTAGGGGGGGGCCAGAGCTCCTACGAGCAGTACTTC. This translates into CASSVGGGQSSYEQYF.